Listed below are T cell receptor beta chains from one sample, sequenced in a study of T cells in Graves' hyperthyroidism and ophthalmopathy. TCRdb ran MiXCR on the multiplex PCR reads and lists one entry per CDR3 protein. The table has a few hundred thousand distinct CDR3 sequences, roughly 22% seen once; the top ten hold approximately 54%. Sequencing used blood. All receptors come from a woman in her 70s with Graves' ophthalmopathy. Both conserved end residues are part of each CDR3. Fields, in order: J gene, V gene, CDR3 length, clone size, D gene, CDR3 protein, CDR3 DNA. A D gene is named only where the DNA matches it firmly. Some rows have no size entry. The others give once, few or many, or a class for an expanded clone.

TRBJ1-6,TRBV20-1,14,-,-,CSARVGQGDSPLHF,TGCAGTGCTAGAGTGGGGCAGGGAGATTCACCCCTCCACTTT
TRBJ2-7,TRBV2,15,few,-,CASSGEVTVSYEQYF,TGTGCCAGCAGTGGGGAGGTGACCGTATCCTACGAGCAGTACTTC
TRBJ1-6,TRBV4-1,14,once,-,CASSQGRGDSPLHF,TGCGCCAGCAGCCAAGGGCGGGGAGATTCACCCCTCCACTTT
TRBJ2-7,TRBV10-2,14,-,-,CASSDRAPSYEQYF,TGCGCCAGCTCGGACCGAGCGCCCTCCTACGAGCAGTACTTC
TRBJ1-3,TRBV3-1,12,few,-,CASSHRVNTIYF,TGTGCCAGCAGCCACAGGGTTAACACCATATATTTT
TRBJ2-3,TRBV12-5,14,many,-,CASVRDRSTDTQYF,TGTGCTAGTGTCCGGGACCGCAGCACAGATACGCAGTATTTT
TRBJ2-3,TRBV4-2,14,few,-,CASSQDLGTDTQYF,TGTGCCAGCAGCCAAGATTTGGGGACAGATACGCAGTATTTT
TRBJ1-2,TRBV28,17,few,TRBD1,CASSELTGAAVNYDYTF,TGTGCCAGCAGTGAACTGACAGGGGCCGCGGTTAACTATGACTACACCTTC
TRBJ2-3,TRBV15,12,-,-,CATSRDGTTPYF,TGTGCCACCAGCAGGGACGGGACCACACCGTATTTT
TRBJ2-1,TRBV5-1,14,-,-,CASSMEGVYNEQFF,TGCGCCAGCAGCATGGAGGGGGTGTACAATGAGCAGTTCTTC
TRBJ2-3,TRBV11-2,15,many,-,CASSLEAASTDTQYF,TGTGCCAGCAGCTTAGAAGCAGCTAGCACAGATACGCAGTATTTT
TRBJ2-5,TRBV5-1,15,-,TRBD2,CASSLSSSGTETQYF,TGCGCCAGCAGCCTTTCGTCTAGCGGTACGGAGACCCAGTACTTC
TRBJ2-2,TRBV7-3,17,few,-,CASSLMGGTDNTGELFF,TGTGCCAGCAGCTTAATGGGTGGGACGGACAACACCGGGGAGCTGTTTTTT
TRBJ2-6,TRBV7-2,16,-,-,CTSRLSSIHRANVLTF,TGTACCAGCCGGCTGTCCTCCATTCATAGGGCCAACGTCCTGACTTTC
TRBJ2-7,TRBV7-2,16,-,TRBD2,CASSLGIAGGQGEQYF,TGTGCCAGCAGCTTAGGGATAGCGGGAGGGCAGGGCGAGCAGTACTTC
TRBJ2-3,TRBV7-8,15,-,TRBD2,CASSLGGLSTDTQYF,TGTGCCAGCAGCCTCGGGGGGTTAAGCACAGATACGCAGTATTTT
TRBJ1-1,TRBV10-3,13,-,-,CAISGDKNTGAFF,TGTGCCATCAGTGGCGACAAGAACACTGGAGCTTTCTTT
TRBJ2-2,TRBV28,15,many,-,CASKLAGDTPGELFF,TGTGCCAGCAAGTTAGCAGGCGACACTCCCGGGGAGCTGTTTTTT
TRBJ2-3,TRBV27,13,-,-,CASKRRSPDTQYF,TGTGCCAGCAAACGACGGAGCCCAGATACGCAGTATTTT
TRBJ1-1,TRBV7-9,14,few,-,CASSSWTYRTEAFF,TGTGCCAGCAGCTCATGGACATATCGGACTGAAGCTTTCTTT
TRBJ1-5,TRBV7-2,13,many,-,CASSLESKQPQHF,TGTGCCAGCAGCTTAGAGTCTAAGCAGCCCCAGCATTTT
TRBJ2-1,TRBV20-1,15,-,TRBD2,CSARKGLAGIYEQFF,TGCAGTGCTCGCAAGGGACTAGCGGGAATTTATGAGCAGTTCTTC
TRBJ2-3,TRBV28,18,many,TRBD2,CASGPHQGLAGGGDTQYF,TGTGCCAGCGGACCACACCAAGGACTAGCGGGAGGGGGAGATACGCAGTATTTT
TRBJ2-7,TRBV19,14,few,TRBD1,CASSIGQGAREQYF,TGTGCCAGTAGTATCGGACAGGGAGCACGGGAGCAGTACTTC
TRBJ1-1,TRBV9,16,-,TRBD1,CASSPPGQGVNTEAFF,TGTGCCAGCAGCCCTCCGGGACAGGGGGTGAACACTGAAGCTTTCTTT
TRBJ1-1,TRBV5-1,15,-,-,CASKSPGHQNTEAFF,TGCGCCAGCAAATCCCCGGGACACCAGAACACTGAAGCTTTCTTT
TRBJ2-1,TRBV12-3/TRBV12-4,16,-,-,CASSLVEGGSYNEQFF,TGTGCCAGCAGTTTGGTTGAAGGGGGCTCCTACAATGAGCAGTTCTTC
TRBJ1-6,TRBV12-5,17,-,-,CASGLVGGGAGYSPLHF,TGTGCTAGTGGTTTGGTAGGTGGGGGAGCCGGCTATTCACCCCTCCACTTT
TRBJ1-1,TRBV3-1,15,many,-,CASSPQTQGGTEAFF,TGTGCCAGCAGCCCTCAAACTCAGGGAGGGACTGAAGCTTTCTTT
TRBJ1-5,TRBV20-1,16,few,TRBD1,CSARAGQGWGNQPQHF,TGCAGTGCTAGAGCTGGACAGGGTTGGGGCAATCAGCCCCAGCATTTT
TRBJ2-1,TRBV28,15,-,-,CASSLSNPPSGEQFF,TGTGCCAGCAGTTTATCCAACCCGCCTTCGGGTGAGCAGTTCTTC
TRBJ2-1,TRBV3-1,14,few,TRBD1,CASSPRTGTMKQFF,TGTGCCAGCAGCCCCCGGACAGGGACAATGAAGCAGTTCTTC
TRBJ2-5,TRBV12-3/TRBV12-4,13,many,-,CASSQLASETQYF,TGTGCCAGCAGCCAACTAGCATCGGAGACCCAGTACTTC
TRBJ1-1,TRBV11-2,18,few,-,CASSLGHRVWFRNTEAFF,TGTGCCAGCAGCTTAGGGCACAGGGTATGGTTTAGGAACACTGAAGCTTTCTTT
TRBJ2-7,TRBV30,14,-,TRBD2,CAWKKGLAGVEQYF,TGTGCCTGGAAAAAAGGGCTAGCGGGAGTCGAGCAGTACTTC
TRBJ2-5,TRBV6-1,19,few,TRBD2,CASSPRQGRIAGGLETQYF,TGTGCCAGCAGTCCCCGACAGGGGAGGATAGCGGGAGGGCTGGAGACCCAGTACTTC
TRBJ2-3,TRBV3-1,15,-,TRBD2,CASRSSGRAGDTQYF,TGTGCCAGCAGGTCTAGCGGGAGGGCTGGAGATACGCAGTATTTT
TRBJ1-2,TRBV7-2,15,-,-,CASSLGAGLRSGYTF,TGTGCCAGCAGCTTAGGGGCAGGACTTCGGTCTGGCTACACCTTC